These 30 T cell receptor beta chains were sequenced from one sample in a study of T-cell reconstitution after alpha-beta-depleted transplantation in children (dated by TCRdb to about 2016). The treatment or condition label, as the study defines it: allogeneic hematopoietic cell transplantation with graft depleted of TCRalphabeta T cells and CD19 B cells. The library was produced with PCR. TCRdb records Illumina HiSeq 2500 as the sequencer. TCR library preparation used molecular barcoding, with unique molecular identifiers applied to normalize quantification of the TCRbeta repertoire. The raw public reads went through TCRdb reprocessing: fastp at Q25, MiXCR clone calling, in-frame beta chains kept. Each CDR3 protein gets just one entry, which takes the most common genes and DNA from the rows behind it. The sample table holds about 76,000 distinct CDR3 sequences, of which around 14% were seen once. The ten largest account for 27% of the sample.

Sample: PBMCs, mostly from graft donor cells, taken 180 days after TCRalphabeta/CD19-depleted stem cell transplant. The receptors shown here come from a male patient under 10 years old who had a stem cell transplant for acute lymphoblastic leukemia, so the T cells may come from the graft donor.

V and J are TRBV20-1 and TRBJ2-7, with D perhaps TRBD1 or TRBD2 (5 bases each). V lost 5 bases to trimming and J lost 5 bases, with 16 bases between them. Germline V gene data show CDR1 as DFQATT and CDR2 as SNEGSKA (reference sequence). The CDR3 is made up of 13 amino acids. CDR3 residues: CSAGGLGGNEQYF. The CDR3 nucleotides read TGCAGTGCTGGGGGTTTGGGCGGTAACGAGCAGTACTTC.

This clonotype was observed a few times. This chain connects TRBV20-1 to TRBJ2-1; the D gene could be TRBD1 or TRBD2 (5 bases each). This CDR3 is 15 amino acids long. CDR1 is DFQATT, CDR2 SNEGSKA, per germline (reference sequence). Trimming left V 0 bases short and J 4 bases short, with 13 bases between. CDR3 in amino acids: CSARDGGHPYNEQFF. The CDR3 nucleotides read TGCAGTGCTAGAGATGGAGGACATCCGTACAATGAGCAGTTCTTC.

In its sample, this clonotype was seen many times. This chain uses TRBV5-1 with TRBJ1-6; TRBD1 aligns across 9 bases. The germline CDR1 and CDR2 sequences are SGHRS and YFSETQ. The V segment lost 3 bases and the J segment 10 bases; nucleotides outside the gene matches: 8. The CDR3 covers 15 residues. CDR3 DNA: TGCGCCAGCAGCTGGGGGGACAGGGTGGACTCACCCCTCCACTTT. Amino acid sequence: CASSWGDRVDSPLHF.

This clonotype occurred a few times. The chain employs TRBV5-1 and TRBJ2-1; the D call may be TRBD1 or TRBD2 (6 bases each). The V and J ends lost 0 bases and 7 bases respectively, with 26 bases between them. The V gene's germline CDR1 is SGHRS and CDR2 YFSETQ. The CDR3 covers 19 residues. CDR3 sequence (DNA): TGCGCCAGCAGCTTGGTAAAAAACAGGGCGATGATTGGGGGGAATGAGCAGTTCTTC. Protein: CASSLVKNRAMIGGNEQFF.

The rearrangement links TRBV7-9 to TRBJ2-3; TRBD1 or TRBD2 may be the D gene (5 bases each). CDR1 and CDR2 (germline): SEHNR, FQNEAQ (reference sequence). The CDR3 consists of 12 residues. Trimming removed 5 bases at V and 9 bases at J, with 12 bases between. CDR3 in amino acids: CASSPNGATQYF. In DNA, the CDR3 is TGTGCCAGCAGCCCAAACGGGGCCACGCAGTATTTT.

The chain combines TRBV20-1 with TRBJ1-6; a possible D gene is TRBD1 (5 bases). CDR1 and CDR2 (germline): DFQATT, SNEGSKA (reference sequence). The germline V and J ends were trimmed by 1 base and 8 bases, with 6 bases remaining between them. The CDR3 totals 12 residues. Here the CDR3 DNA reads TGCAGTGCTAGAGCGGGGGATTCACCCCTCCACTTT. Protein: CSARAGDSPLHF.

This clonotype turned up a few times. The V call is TRBV20-1, the J call TRBJ2-7; 9 bases map to TRBD2. CDR3 length: 14 amino acids. Germline CDR1 and CDR2: DFQATT and SNEGSKA (reference sequence). V was pared by 3 bases and J by 6 bases, with 9 bases of the junction left unmatched. CDR3 in DNA: TGCAGTGCTAGGCGGGGGGGCCGAATTCGCGAGCAGTACTTC. Translated: CSARRGGRIREQYF.

The chain joins TRBV7-3 to TRBJ1-2; D unclear. V was cut by 5 bases and J by 2 bases, with 6 bases left in between. Looked up from germline, CDR1 is SGHTA and CDR2 is FQGTGA. The CDR3 has 12 residues. The CDR3 sequence: CASSVQNYGYTF. The CDR3 DNA follows: TGTGCCAGCAGCGTGCAGAACTATGGCTACACCTTC.

J is TRBJ2-7 and V is TRBV19; no firm D call. The CDR3 length is 13 residues. Germline V gene sequence: CDR1 LNHDA, CDR2 SQIVND (reference sequence). The V end lost 1 base, the J end lost 2 bases, and 6 bases lay between the germline ends. The CDR3 sequence: CASSIGYPYEQYF. CDR3 DNA: TGTGCCAGTAGTATAGGGTATCCCTACGAGCAGTACTTC.

This clonotype was found a few times. This chain connects TRBV5-1 to TRBJ1-3, with D maybe TRBD1 (5 bases). Trimming took off 4 bases at V and 0 bases at J, with 11 bases between the two ends. Germline CDR1 and CDR2: SGHRS and YFSETQ. This CDR3 spans 15 amino acids. The CDR3 DNA is TGCGCCAGCAGCCTACGACAGAACTCTGGAAACACCATATATTTT. Its translation: CASSLRQNSGNTIYF.

In its sample, this clonotype was seen a few times. V usage is TRBV7-2 and J usage is TRBJ1-5; D possibly corresponds to TRBD1 (5 bases). The germline V gene encodes CDR1 SGHTA and CDR2 FQGNSA. This CDR3 is 15 amino acids long. V dropped 1 base and J dropped 5 bases, with 12 bases sitting between them. The CDR3 DNA reads TGTGCCAGCAGCTTAGTCGGGACTCCATATCAGCCCCAGCATTTT. It yields the protein CASSLVGTPYQPQHF. Full variable domain (rest looked up from reference TRBV7-2 and TRBJ1-5): GAGVSQSPSNKVTEKGKDVELRCDPISGHTALYWYRQSLGQGLEFLIYFQGNSAPDKSGLPSDRFSAERTGGSVSTLTIQRTQQEDSAVYLCASSLVGTPYQPQHFGDGTRLSIL.

This clonotype appeared a few times. J is TRBJ1-1 and V is TRBV29-1; TRBD1 matches at 9 bases. The CDR3 sequence is 13 residues long. Germline V gene lookup returns CDR1 SQVTM and CDR2 ANQGSEA. With 7 bases clipped from V and 3 bases from J, the junction kept 6 bases outside the gene matches. The CDR3 coding sequence is TGCAGCGCCGAGGGGGACAGGGACACTGAAGCTTTCTTT. It is translated as CSAEGDRDTEAFF.

This clonotype was seen a handful of times. The chain has TRBV28 and TRBJ1-1, with D unresolved. This CDR3 has 12 amino acids. Germline-derived CDR1 and CDR2 are MDHEN and SYDVKM. Trimming took 2 bases from V and 3 from J, leaving 4 bases between them. CDR3 sequence: CASSLIDTEAFF. DNA for the CDR3: TGTGCCAGCAGTTTAATCGACACTGAAGCTTTCTTT.

On this clonotype: The CDR3 does not end in the conserved phenylalanine or tryptophan, so this is likely a read error. The rearrangement uses TRBV5-4 and TRBJ2-3; no definite D call. CDR1 is SGHNT and CDR2 is YYREEE in the germline V gene (reference sequence). The CDR3 totals 14 residues. Deletions cut 0 bases from V and 4 bases from J, with 9 bases between. CDR3 sequence: CASSLATPADTQYL. The CDR3 nucleotides read TGTGCCAGCAGCTTGGCTACGCCTGCAGATACGCAGTATTTA.

The rearrangement joins TRBV7-6 to TRBJ2-5; 7 positions agree with TRBD1. The CDR3 covers 14 residues. The ends lost 8 bases at V and 5 bases at J; junction bases unmatched: 11. In germline, CDR1 is SGHVS, CDR2 FNYEAQ. CDR3 DNA: TGTGCCAGCCGCTATGGGACAGTTGGGGAGACCCAGTACTTC. Its protein product is CASRYGTVGETQYF. Variable domain in full (rest from reference TRBV7-6 and TRBJ2-5): GAGVSQSPRYKVTKRGQDVALRCDPISGHVSLYWYRQALGQGPEFLTYFNYEAQQDKSGLPNDRFSAERPEGSISTLTIQRTEQRDSAMYRCASRYGTVGETQYFGPGTRLLVL.

The genes are TRBV5-6 and TRBJ2-7, with 14 bases that match TRBD2. Trimming cost V 4 bases and J 1 base; bases outside gene matches: 7. Looked up from germline, CDR1 is SGHDT and CDR2 is YYEEEE. CDR3 length: 17 residues. The DNA of the CDR3 is TGTGCCAGCAGCCTTCGGACTAGCGGGAGGCCTTCCTACGAGCAGTACTTC. This gives the protein CASSLRTSGRPSYEQYF.

This clonotype was observed a handful of times. The genes are TRBV20-1 and TRBJ2-7; D might be TRBD1 or TRBD2, each matching 6 bases. Per germline, CDR1 DFQATT and CDR2 SNEGSKA (reference sequence). V lost 5 bases, J lost 2 bases, and 13 bases lay in between. CDR3 size: 13 residues. CDR3 DNA sequence: TGCAGTGCTTTACAGGGAGGCCCCTACGAGCAGTACTTC. This gives the protein CSALQGGPYEQYF.

This clonotype was detected only a few times. V usage is TRBV10-3 and J usage is TRBJ2-1; 8 bases agree with TRBD1. The junction had 13 bases not matched to a gene; V was cut back by 4 bases and J by 8 bases. The CDR3 runs 16 residues. The germline V gene has CDR1 ENHRY and CDR2 SYGVKD. Written as DNA, the CDR3 is TGTGCCATCAGTGCTCCCCCGGGACAGGTTCACTATGAGCAGTTCTTC. This codes for CAISAPPGQVHYEQFF.

Comments on this clonotype: Given the absence of the conserved phenylalanine or tryptophan at the CDR3 end, a read error is likely. No DNA is shown, since the ends of the CDR3 on it are uncertain; the CDR3 is the one TCRdb lists. The chain uses TRBV20-1 and TRBJ2-3; the D call in the table, TRBD1, was not verified against the DNA. Including both end residues, the CDR3 is 12 amino acids long. CDR1 and CDR2 from the germline V gene are DFQATT and SNEGSKA (reference sequence). The CDR3: CSGSTDDRVGVV.

This chain joins TRBV12-3 or TRBV12-4 and TRBJ2-4; the D is unclear. V gave up 5 bases and J gave up 0 bases, with 8 bases separating them. This CDR3 comprises 14 residues. The CDR3 protein is CASSRTIAKNIQYF. The CDR3 DNA sequence: TGTGCCAGCAGTCGAACTATAGCCAAAAACATTCAGTACTTC.

In this sample, this clonotype turned up a few times. The chain combines TRBV5-1 with TRBJ2-1; 9 bases map to TRBD2. From germline, CDR1 is SGHRS and CDR2 YFSETQ. The CDR3 is 14 amino acids. The trim removed 5 bases at V and 9 bases at J, leaving 9 bases unmatched. CDR3 protein: CASRVAGVFGEQFF. The CDR3 DNA reads as TGCGCCAGCAGAGTAGCGGGGGTATTCGGTGAGCAGTTCTTC.

The rearrangement joins TRBV7-2 to TRBJ2-3; TRBD2 is a possible D gene (6 bases). The CDR3 runs 14 residues. Trimming stripped 5 bases from V and 6 bases from J, with 15 bases between. Germline V lookup: CDR1 SGHTA, CDR2 FQGNSA. The CDR3 DNA is TGTGCCAGCAGCCCCCTGACTAGTACGGATACGCAGTATTTT. Its protein is CASSPLTSTDTQYF.

This clonotype was detected only a few times. V is TRBV7-2 and J is TRBJ1-2, with D possibly matching TRBD1 (5 bases). This CDR3 spans 14 amino acids. Trimming shortened V by 0 bases and J by 8 bases, and 13 bases separated the two germline ends. Germline values: CDR1 SGHTA, CDR2 FQGNSA. The CDR3 loop reads CASSLAQQAKGYTF. In DNA, the CDR3 is TGTGCCAGCAGCTTAGCGCAACAGGCGAAGGGCTACACCTTC. The full variable domain, rest sourced from reference TRBV7-2 and TRBJ1-2, is GAGVSQSPSNKVTEKGKDVELRCDPISGHTALYWYRQSLGQGLEFLIYFQGNSAPDKSGLPSDRFSAERTGGSVSTLTIQRTQQEDSAVYLCASSLAQQAKGYTFGSGTRLTVV.

V gene TRBV10-3 combines with J gene TRBJ2-2; the D gene is possibly TRBD1 (5 bases). This CDR3 contains 15 residues. CDR1 is ENHRY and CDR2 is SYGVKD in the germline V gene. The germline V and J ends were trimmed by 0 bases and 3 bases, with 8 bases remaining between them. As DNA, the CDR3 is TGTGCCATCAGTGAGTCCAGGGTAGACACCGGGGAGCTGTTTTTT. Translating gives CAISESRVDTGELFF.

The J gene is TRBJ1-1, the V gene TRBV9, with unresolved D. V dropped 2 bases and J dropped 2 bases, with 13 bases sitting between them. CDR3 length equals 15 residues. The V gene's germline CDR1 is SGDLS and CDR2 YYNGEE. The CDR3 region has the DNA TGTGCCAGCAGCGTTAGCAGGCAGCTCAACACTGAAGCTTTCTTT. It translates to CASSVSRQLNTEAFF.

This clonotype has only a few counts. The chain links TRBV11-2 to TRBJ2-3, with TRBD2 matching 10 bases. Germline CDR1 is SGHAT and CDR2 is FQNNGV. The ends lost 4 bases at V and 1 base at J; junction bases unmatched: 11. The CDR3 totals 18 residues. CDR3 nucleotides: TGTGCCAGCAGCTCTGGGCGTAGCGGGGGGATCCGCACAGATACGCAGTATTTT. Translated, it gives CASSSGRSGGIRTDTQYF.

In the case of this clonotype: One end of the junction does not line up with germline, which may come from a read error. The chain combines TRBV18 with TRBJ1-1; D possibly corresponds to TRBD1 (6 bases). Germline CDR1 KGHSH, CDR2 LQKENI. The CDR3 has 12 amino acids. CDR3 nucleotide sequence: TGTGCCAGCTCACCGATTGGACCTTTGGACAGTTTT. It specifies CASSPIGPLDSF.

This clonotype has ten or more counts. V is TRBV27 and J is TRBJ2-5; D call uncertain. Trimming took 5 bases from V and 5 from J, leaving 12 bases between them. This CDR3 has 13 residues. Germline V gene lookup returns CDR1 MNHEY and CDR2 SMNVEV (reference sequence). Written as DNA, the CDR3 is TGTGCCAGCAGTCTCTGGGATACCGAGACCCAGTACTTC. It translates to CASSLWDTETQYF.

This clonotype occurred a few times. V usage is TRBV11-1 and J usage is TRBJ2-5; 8 nucleotides match TRBD1. Germline V gene lookup returns CDR1 SGHAT and CDR2 FQDESV (reference sequence). This CDR3 comprises 15 residues. V dropped 5 bases and J dropped 0; count of bases not matched to a gene: 5. CDR3 DNA: TGTGCCAGCAGCCCCGGGGACAGGTACCAAGAGACCCAGTACTTC. This sequence encodes CASSPGDRYQETQYF.

The chain uses TRBV12-3 or TRBV12-4 and TRBJ1-1, with no clear D. This CDR3 is built from 13 residues. V lost 1 base, J lost 6 bases, and 9 bases lay in between. The CDR3 region has the DNA TGTGCCAGCAGTTTAGGGTCGAGCGCTGAAGCTTTCTTT. Its protein product is CASSLGSSAEAFF.